By sample fraction, the clone carrying this T cell receptor beta chain is medium-sized. Its matching antigen is unknown. Whole-study results and caveats: Greatest tumor Treg TCR overlap was with tumor naive CD4+ cells. Roughly an eighth of tumor Treg sequences matched naive CD4+ cells. Tumor memory CD4+ T cell TCR gene usage clustered with blood and lymph node memory CD4+ cells and lymph node naive CD4+ cells.

Adaptor-ligated barcode primers were used to amplify TRBV12-4/TRBJ1-2 clonotypes. A single record per CDR3 protein comes from TCRdb applying MiXCR to the multiplex PCR reads. The table records 550 to 650 distinct CDR3 sequences, 4% of them present only once. The sorted Tregs were CD4+CD25+CD127-/low cells. The V end was cut by 4 bases, the J end by 4 bases, with 13 bases between. The CDR3 is 14 amino acids. The receptor's source is a female donor with breast cancer. Sequencing was performed on Tregs sorted from blood. The rearrangement joins TRBV12-3 or TRBV12-4 to TRBJ1-2; TRBD1 is a possible D gene (6 bases). The CDR3 nucleotides read TGTGCCAGCAGTTCATCGGACAGAGCCTATGGCTACACCTTC. Translated: CASSSSDRAYGYTF.